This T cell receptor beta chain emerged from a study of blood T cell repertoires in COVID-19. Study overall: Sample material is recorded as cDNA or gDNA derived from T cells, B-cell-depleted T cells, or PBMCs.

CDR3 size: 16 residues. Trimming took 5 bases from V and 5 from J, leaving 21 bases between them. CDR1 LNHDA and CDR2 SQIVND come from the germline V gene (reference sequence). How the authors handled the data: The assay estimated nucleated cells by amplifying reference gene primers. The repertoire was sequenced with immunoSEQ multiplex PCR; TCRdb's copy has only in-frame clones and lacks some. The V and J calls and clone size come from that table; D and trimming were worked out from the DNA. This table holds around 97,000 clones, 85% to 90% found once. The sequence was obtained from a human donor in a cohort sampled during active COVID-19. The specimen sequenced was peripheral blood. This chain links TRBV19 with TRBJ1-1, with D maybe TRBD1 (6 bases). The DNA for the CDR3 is TGTGCCAGTAGTCCGGGGGGCGCCCCCCCTGGGACTGAAGCTTTCTTT. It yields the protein CASSPGGAPPGTEAFF.